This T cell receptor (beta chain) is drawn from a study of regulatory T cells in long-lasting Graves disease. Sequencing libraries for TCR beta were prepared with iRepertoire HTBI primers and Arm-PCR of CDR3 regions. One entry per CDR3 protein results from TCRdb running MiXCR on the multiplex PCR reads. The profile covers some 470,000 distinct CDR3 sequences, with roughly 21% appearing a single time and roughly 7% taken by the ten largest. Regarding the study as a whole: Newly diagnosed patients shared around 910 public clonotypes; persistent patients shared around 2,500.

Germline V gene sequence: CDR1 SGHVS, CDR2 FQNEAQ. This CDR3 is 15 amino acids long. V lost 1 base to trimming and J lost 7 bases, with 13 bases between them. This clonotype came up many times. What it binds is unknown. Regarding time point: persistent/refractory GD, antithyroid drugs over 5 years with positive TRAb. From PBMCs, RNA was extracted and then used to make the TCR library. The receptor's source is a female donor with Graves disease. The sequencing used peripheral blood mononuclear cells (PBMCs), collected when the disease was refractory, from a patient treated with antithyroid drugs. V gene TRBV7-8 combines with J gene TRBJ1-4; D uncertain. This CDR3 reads CASSLVGHEAEKLFF. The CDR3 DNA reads TGTGCCAGCAGCTTAGTGGGTCACGAAGCTGAAAAACTGTTTTTT.